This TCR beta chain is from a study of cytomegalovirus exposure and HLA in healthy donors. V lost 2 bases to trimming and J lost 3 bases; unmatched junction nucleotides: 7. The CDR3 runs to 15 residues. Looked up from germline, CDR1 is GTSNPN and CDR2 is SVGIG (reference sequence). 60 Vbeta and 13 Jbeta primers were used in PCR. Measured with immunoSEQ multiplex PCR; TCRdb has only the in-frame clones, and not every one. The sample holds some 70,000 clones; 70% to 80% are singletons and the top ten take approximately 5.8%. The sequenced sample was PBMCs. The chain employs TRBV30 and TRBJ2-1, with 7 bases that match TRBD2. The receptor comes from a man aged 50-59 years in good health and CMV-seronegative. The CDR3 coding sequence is TGTGCCTGGAGTCCTAGCGGAGGAGGCTACAATGAGCAGTTCTTC. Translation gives CAWSPSGGGYNEQFF.